This TCR beta chain was found in a study of blood T cell repertoires in COVID-19. Turning to the study itself: The origin of the acute and convalescent COVID-19 samples was the United States, Italy and Spain.

Germline loops: CDR1 MNHEY, CDR2 SVGAGI. CDR3 size: 16 residues. Trimming left V 0 bases short and J 8 bases short, with 19 bases between. TCRdb's copy holds only in-frame clones and misses some; the assay was immunoSEQ multiplex PCR. The sample has about 170,000 clones, 85% seen once; the top ten hold approximately 7.6%. Sample: peripheral blood. The J gene is TRBJ1-2, the V gene TRBV6-5, with a possible D match to TRBD1 (6 bases). The clonotype comes from an elderly woman with COVID-19, enrolled during active disease. As DNA, the CDR3 is TGTGCCAGCAGTTACTCGAGTGTGGGGGCGATTTCGGGCTACACCTTC. Its translation: CASSYSSVGAISGYTF.